The T cell receptor (beta chain) under discussion was sequenced for a study of cytomegalovirus exposure and HLA in healthy donors. Across the study: An earlier analysis identified 95 million to 120 million unique TCR beta sequences in about 179 million T cells.

Points on this clone: What it binds is not known.

V lost 4 bases to trimming and J lost 7 bases; unmatched junction nucleotides: 7. Per the germline V gene, CDR1 is SGHTA and CDR2 is FQGNSA. The length of the CDR3 is 14 residues. Use of 60 Vbeta and 13 Jbeta primers characterized the PCR. The table came from immunoSEQ multiplex PCR; TCRdb's copy has only in-frame clones and leaves some out. The sample records under 250,000 clones, 79% being singletons. Study-level points and caveats: An ancestry cluster, one associated with Asian ancestry, reportedly showed fewer N-insertions than the 666-donor mean in a later analysis.

Sequencing was carried out using PBMCs. The V gene is TRBV7-2, the J gene TRBJ1-1; 9 positions agree with TRBD1. This clonotype was sampled from a woman aged 25 to 39 in good health and CMV-seropositive. CDR3: CASSSQGAWGEAFF. The DNA for the CDR3 is TGTGCCAGCAGCTCACAGGGGGCATGGGGTGAAGCTTTCTTT.